The clone carrying this T cell receptor beta chain appeared once. Germline CDR1 and CDR2: SGHRS and YFSETQ. With 4 bases removed from V and 3 bases from J, the gap between germline ends came to 10 bases. The CDR3 has 13 residues. TCRdb called the RT-PCR reads again in MiXCR, with one record for every CDR3 protein. The sample has over 130,000 distinct CDR3 sequences, approximately 35% seen once. This sample is drawn from a study of patients and donors after allogeneic stem cell transplantation. The source material was blood, either unsorted or a sorted T cell fraction (not recorded which). The rearrangement links TRBV5-1 to TRBJ1-1; D not certain. This receptor was taken from a human donor who was either an allogeneic HSCT recipient or a stem cell or donor lymphocyte infusion donor (not recorded which). It is not recorded whose cells these are; they may come from a transplant donor. The CDR3 bases are TGCGCCAGCAGCGCGGACGGGGACACTGAAGCTTTCTTT. It yields the protein CASSADGDTEAFF.